The clone carrying this T cell receptor (beta chain) was picked up a small number of times. Its specificity is unknown. TCRdb reanalysed the 5' RACE reads using MiXCR and keeps one entry per CDR3 protein. The sample holds hundreds of thousands of distinct CDR3 sequences, roughly 18% seen once. The data were obtained in a study of identical twins. Study outcomes and limitations: Whereas memory repertoires showed no such difference, abundant cord blood beta clonotypes carried fewer insertions.

J was trimmed by 10 bases and V by 2 bases; bases with no gene match: 5. The CDR3 totals 15 residues. Looked up from germline, CDR1 is LGHNA and CDR2 is YSLEER. These data also formed part of another study, on T cells expressing NK-cell markers.

This clonotype was sampled from a woman aged 18-30 years in good health. Input material: PBMCs. This chain connects TRBV4-3 to TRBJ2-1; 13 nucleotides match TRBD2. The CDR3 is CASSQTPGLAGEQFF. The CDR3 DNA is TGCGCCAGCAGCCAAACCCCGGGACTAGCGGGAGAGCAGTTCTTC.